Listed here are 2 T cell receptor beta chains from one sample, sequenced in a study of blood T cell repertoires in COVID-19. Assay used: immunoSEQ multiplex PCR; TCRdb lists only in-frame clones, some missing. The top ten clones hold 4% to 5% of a sample with roughly 100,000 clones, about 85% of them seen once. Sequencing input: peripheral blood. The receptors derive from a man in his forties or fifties with acute or convalescent COVID-19.

CDR3 protein: CASRRDSSGNTIYF. The DNA for the CDR3 is TGTGCCAGCAGGCGGGACAGCTCTGGAAACACCATATATTTT. The chain couples TRBV14 to TRBJ1-3; 7 bases match TRBD1. V shed 6 bases and J 0 bases; nucleotides not matched to a gene: 2. Per germline, CDR1 SGHDN and CDR2 FVKESK. The CDR3 loop spans 14 amino acids.

The DNA for the CDR3 is TGTGCCAGCATCGGGGGGGTCACTGGAAACACCATATATTTT. It is translated as CASIGGVTGNTIYF. The J gene is TRBJ1-3, the V gene TRBV6-5, with a possible D match to TRBD1 (5 bases). The CDR3 loop spans 14 amino acids. Trimming took 7 bases from V and 2 from J, leaving 12 bases between them. Germline CDR1 MNHEY, CDR2 SVGAGI.